This passage covers 23 T cell receptor beta chains from one sample sequenced in a study of blood T cell repertoires in COVID-19. Assay used: immunoSEQ multiplex PCR; TCRdb lists only in-frame clones, some missing. The sample carries about 190,000 clones, approximately 78% recorded once. Sequencing was done on a sample of peripheral blood. The origin of the receptors is an elderly woman with active or convalescent COVID-19.

The chain is built from TRBV2 and TRBJ2-7; TRBD1 aligns across 8 bases. The CDR3 is 13 amino acids. From germline, CDR1 is SNHLY and CDR2 FYNNEI. The V segment lost 7 bases and the J segment 6 bases; nucleotides outside the gene matches: 8. The CDR3 spells CASNGRGQFEQYF. DNA of the CDR3: TGTGCCAGCAACGGCAGGGGGCAATTCGAGCAGTACTTC.

The chain uses TRBV19 and TRBJ1-2; the match to TRBD1 covers 12 bases. This CDR3 contains 21 residues. J was trimmed by 0 bases and V by 4 bases; bases with no gene match: 18. CDR1 and CDR2 (germline): LNHDA, SQIVND (reference sequence). CDR3 sequence reads: CASSTFVPPGTGGPTNYGYTF. The CDR3 region has the DNA TGTGCCAGTAGTACCTTTGTTCCACCGGGGACAGGGGGCCCGACTAACTATGGCTACACCTTC.

This clone was seen only a few times. The chain links TRBV5-4 to TRBJ1-6; the D gene is possibly TRBD1 (5 bases). CDR1 and CDR2 from the germline V gene are SGHNT and YYREEE (reference sequence). V lost 0 bases to trimming and J lost 7 bases, with 11 bases between them. This CDR3 region has 15 residues. This chain's CDR3 is CASSLDPGWNSPLHF. CDR3 in DNA: TGTGCCAGCAGCTTGGATCCAGGGTGGAATTCACCCCTCCACTTT.

The chain joins TRBV25-1 to TRBJ1-2, with a tentative D call TRBD1 (6 bases). V lost 3 bases and J 4 bases, leaving 24 bases between the germline ends. Per germline, CDR1 MGHDK and CDR2 SYGVNS. CDR3 size: 18 residues. CDR3 region: CASSEDPHHTGFFYGYTF. In DNA form, the CDR3 reads TGTGCCAGCAGTGAGGACCCCCACCATACAGGGTTCTTCTATGGCTACACCTTC.

V is TRBV3-1 (or the pseudogene TRBV3-2) and J is TRBJ2-2, with a tentative D call TRBD2 (6 bases). This CDR3 is built from 13 residues. The germline V and J ends were trimmed by 6 bases and 4 bases, with 9 bases remaining between them. Germline lookup yields CDR1 LGHDT and CDR2 YNNKEL (reference sequence). DNA of the CDR3: TGTGCCAGCAGATACGGGAGCACCGGGGAGCTGTTTTTT. Translation: CASRYGSTGELFF.

The chain combines TRBV27 with TRBJ1-5, with 7 bases that match TRBD1. CDR3 size: 15 residues. Germline lookup yields CDR1 MNHEY and CDR2 SMNVEV (reference sequence). Trimming took 5 bases from V and 6 from J; bases not matched to a gene: 10. The CDR3 region has the DNA TGTGCCAGCAGTCCGGCGACAGGGTGGGGTCAGCCCCAGCATTTT. Translating gives CASSPATGWGQPQHF.

This clone was seen once. This chain connects TRBV7-9 to TRBJ2-5; unclear D gene. V was clipped by 1 base and J by 2 bases, with 14 bases between them. The CDR3 totals 16 residues. The germline V gene has CDR1 SEHNR and CDR2 FQNEAQ (reference sequence). This CDR3 reads CASSLGSRRLQETQYF. The CDR3 coding sequence is TGTGCCAGCAGCTTAGGTAGTCGGCGGCTGCAAGAGACCCAGTACTTC.

The rearrangement uses TRBV7-8 and TRBJ2-7; D is undetermined. This CDR3 region has 12 residues. The germline V gene has CDR1 SGHVS and CDR2 FQNEAQ. V lost 5 bases and J lost 3, with 8 bases in between. CDR3 loop: CASSPQHYEQYF. CDR3 in DNA: TGTGCCAGCAGCCCCCAACACTACGAGCAGTACTTC. The variable domain in full, completed from reference TRBV7-8 and TRBJ2-7, reads GAGVSQSPRYKVAKRGQDVALRCDPISGHVSLFWYQQALGQGPEFLTYFQNEAQLDKSGLPSDRFFAERPEGSVSTLKIQRTQQEDSAVYLCASSPQHYEQYFGPGTRLTVT.

The CDR3 reads CASSIRIPGQETQYF. In DNA, the CDR3 is TGTGCCAGCAGCATCAGAATACCGGGGCAAGAGACCCAGTACTTC. The rearrangement uses TRBV7-2 and TRBJ2-5, with a possible D match to TRBD2 (5 bases). The CDR3 has 15 amino acids. The V gene lost 5 bases and the J gene lost 2 bases, with 15 bases spanning the gap. Germline assignment: CDR1 SGHTA and CDR2 FQGNSA.

The chain uses TRBV6-5 and TRBJ2-3, with D unresolved. This CDR3 is 11 amino acids long. V lost 7 bases, J lost 14 bases, and 16 bases lay in between. Germline V gene sequence: CDR1 MNHEY, CDR2 SVGAGI. CDR3 in amino acids: CASTPLSFRYF. The CDR3 DNA reads as TGTGCCAGCACTCCCCTTAGCTTTCGGTATTTT.

The DNA for the CDR3 is TGTGCCAGCAGCTATCGACAGAACACCGGGGAGCTGTTTTTT. Translating it yields CASSYRQNTGELFF. This rearrangement joins TRBV7-2 to TRBJ2-2; D remains unclear. Trimming stripped 4 bases from V and 1 base from J, with 7 bases between. Germline-derived CDR1 and CDR2 are SGHTA and FQGNSA. The CDR3 totals 14 residues.

The rearrangement links TRBV7-9 to TRBJ1-1, with a tentative D call TRBD1 (6 bases). The V and J ends lost 5 bases and 6 bases respectively, with 16 bases between them. The CDR3 covers 14 residues. CDR1 is SEHNR, CDR2 FQNEAQ, per germline (reference sequence). CDR3 sequence reads: CASSLRGEGAEAFF. The DNA of the CDR3 is TGTGCCAGCAGCCTCAGGGGCGAGGGGGCTGAAGCTTTCTTT.

This clone was detected many times. The chain carries TRBV19 and TRBJ1-6; D is unclear. Germline CDR1 reads LNHDA; CDR2 reads SQIVND (reference sequence). V lost 3 bases and J 6 bases, leaving 15 bases between the germline ends. This CDR3 contains 16 residues. The DNA for the CDR3 is TGTGCCAGTAGTATTGGGCCCTATGGGCCTAATTCACCCCTCCACTTT. Translated: CASSIGPYGPNSPLHF.

The rearrangement joins TRBV28 to TRBJ1-4; D is uncertain. Per germline, CDR1 MDHEN and CDR2 SYDVKM. The CDR3 is made up of 14 amino acids. The ends were cut back, 2 bases at V and 0 bases at J, with 4 bases in the middle. The CDR3 nucleotides read TGTGCCAGCAGTTTAGGAGCAACTAATGAAAAACTGTTTTTT. This codes for CASSLGATNEKLFF.

This chain joins TRBV2 and TRBJ2-1; TRBD1 matches 7 bases. The CDR3 runs to 16 residues. The J segment lost 7 bases and the V segment lost 7 bases, leaving 16 bases of the junction unmatched. Germline CDR1 reads SNHLY; CDR2 reads FYNNEI. The CDR3 spells CASNKHRGIGENEQFF. The CDR3 DNA reads TGTGCCAGCAATAAACACAGGGGAATAGGGGAAAATGAGCAGTTCTTC. The full variable domain, with the rest looked up from reference TRBV2 and TRBJ2-1, is EPEVTQTPSHQVTQMGQEVILRCVPISNHLYFYWYRQILGQKVEFLVSFYNNEISEKSEIFDDQFSVERPDGSNFTLKIRSTKLEDSAMYFCASNKHRGIGENEQFFGPGTRLTVL.

The chain employs TRBV5-1 and TRBJ1-1; 11 bases map to TRBD1. This CDR3 is 15 amino acids long. The junction had 6 bases not matched to a gene; V was cut back by 4 bases and J by 4 bases. The V gene's germline CDR1 is SGHRS and CDR2 YFSETQ. CDR3 in amino acids: CASSTRTGGITEAFF. The CDR3 DNA reads TGCGCCAGCAGCACCAGGACAGGGGGCATCACTGAAGCTTTCTTT.

The chain is built from TRBV4-2 and TRBJ2-4; D remains ambiguous. Between the trimmed V and J ends, which lost 0 bases and 4 bases, there was a span of 10 bases. CDR3 size: 15 residues. Germline V gene lookup returns CDR1 LGHNA and CDR2 YNFKEQ. The DNA for the CDR3 is TGTGCCAGCAGCCAAGAACTGCTCGCGAAAAACATTCAGTACTTC. Its protein product is CASSQELLAKNIQYF.

The genes are TRBV5-1 and TRBJ2-1, with 9 bases matching TRBD2. V was clipped by 0 bases and J by 6 bases; unmatched bases: 7. The CDR3 runs 16 residues. The germline gives CDR1 SGHRS, CDR2 YFSETQ. The CDR3 DNA reads as TGCGCCAGCAGCTTGGCGGCTAGCGGGGCACCCAATGAGCAGTTCTTC. Translating gives CASSLAASGAPNEQFF.

This clone was observed a single time. V and J are TRBV7-2 and TRBJ1-6, with TRBD1 as a possible D gene (5 bases). V gave up 1 base and J gave up 0 bases, with 10 bases separating them. This CDR3 spans 17 amino acids. Germline V gene sequence: CDR1 SGHTA, CDR2 FQGNSA. CDR3: CASSLGGLSSYNSPLHF. CDR3 in DNA: TGTGCCAGCAGCTTAGGGGGCCTAAGCTCCTATAATTCACCCCTCCACTTT.

This clone was detected once. The rearrangement joins TRBV6-5 to TRBJ1-2; possibly TRBD1 for D (5 bases). The germline CDR1 and CDR2 sequences are MNHEY and SVGAGI. Trimming took 4 bases from V and 2 from J, leaving 8 bases between them. This CDR3 region has 13 residues. CDR3 DNA sequence: TGTGCCAGCAGTTCCCGACAGAACTATGGCTACACCTTC. Encoded protein: CASSSRQNYGYTF.

V gene TRBV24-1 combines with J gene TRBJ2-5; 7 bases agree with TRBD2. The V gene's germline CDR1 is KGHDR and CDR2 SFDVKD. V dropped 0 bases and J dropped 9; count of bases not matched to a gene: 3. The CDR3 sequence is 13 residues long. This chain's CDR3 is CATSDLQAGAQYF. CDR3 sequence (DNA): TGTGCCACCAGTGATTTGCAGGCGGGGGCCCAGTACTTC.

This chain's CDR3 is CAISESVSVKGYTF. The CDR3 coding sequence is TGTGCCATCAGTGAGTCCGTGTCGGTGAAGGGCTACACCTTC. The chain links TRBV10-3 to TRBJ1-2; D unclear. Germline CDR1 is ENHRY and CDR2 is SYGVKD. The germline V and J ends were trimmed by 0 bases and 8 bases, with 13 bases remaining between them. This CDR3 contains 14 residues.

V is TRBV4-2 and J is TRBJ2-6; the match to TRBD2 covers 9 bases. From germline, CDR1 is LGHNA and CDR2 YNFKEQ. The V and J ends lost 2 bases and 0 bases, in that order; junction bases with no gene match: 11. This CDR3 region has 20 residues. The CDR3 reads CASSQRTSVNTASGANVLTF. Here the CDR3 DNA reads TGTGCCAGCAGCCAACGGACTAGCGTCAACACCGCCTCTGGGGCCAACGTCCTGACTTTC.